This T cell receptor beta chain derives from a study of blood T cell repertoires in COVID-19. Study in general: From T cells, B-cell-depleted T cells, or PBMCs came the material, which was cDNA or gDNA.

Germline V gene sequence: CDR1 MGHDK, CDR2 SYGVNS. The length of the CDR3 is 17 residues. V gave up 5 bases and J gave up 0 bases, with 18 bases separating them. In the original processing: From reference gene primer amplification, estimates of nucleated cell counts were derived. Method: immunoSEQ multiplex PCR; TCRdb's copy keeps in-frame clones and lacks some. D and trimming were read from the DNA, whereas the V and J calls and clone size are those reported in that table. The profile shows 40,000 or so clones, 65% to 90% of them singletons. The TCR was taken from a man between 35 and 55 years old with active COVID-19. The sequenced material came from peripheral blood. The rearrangement links TRBV25-1 to TRBJ2-3; the D gene is possibly TRBD2 (7 bases). This CDR3 is CASSPLGGGISTDTQYF. CDR3 bases: TGTGCCAGCAGTCCACTAGGGGGGGGGATTAGCACAGATACGCAGTATTTT.